Listed here are 11 T cell receptor beta chains from one sample, sequenced in a study of cytomegalovirus exposure and HLA in healthy donors (dated by TCRdb to 2015 to 2018). The library relied on the immunoSEQ multiplex PCR assay. A mixture of 60 forward primers for TCR Vbeta segments and 13 reverse primers for TCR Jbeta segments was used in the multiplex PCR. TCRdb obtained this table from immuneACCESS and retained in-frame rearrangements with V and J assigned. These tables miss some clones; where compared with another copy, unresolved V genes account for less than half of the shortfall, and the remainder is unexplained. The sample table contains more than 100,000 clones; only one count was recorded for about 9.1% of them. The ten largest clones take up 5.5% to 8% of the sample. Specimen: PBMCs. These TCRs come from a woman aged 40 to 55 in good health and CMV-seropositive.

The chain is built from TRBV14 and TRBJ2-5; no firm D call. The CDR3 extends over 20 amino acids. Germline assignment: CDR1 SGHDN and CDR2 FVKESK. Trimming removed 0 bases at V and 5 bases at J, with 28 bases between. The CDR3: CASSQDHLAAKGMDFETQYF. In DNA form, the CDR3 reads TGTGCCAGCAGCCAAGACCACCTGGCGGCAAAAGGAATGGATTTCGAGACCCAGTACTTC.

This clone was detected only a few times. This chain links TRBV5-1 with TRBJ2-4, with D possibly matching TRBD1 (5 bases). V gave up 3 bases and J gave up 9 bases, with 19 bases separating them. CDR3 length equals 15 residues. Germline-derived CDR1 and CDR2 are SGHRS and YFSETQ. This CDR3 reads CASSSDSRTESIQYF. CDR3 in DNA: TGCGCCAGCAGCTCCGACAGCAGAACAGAGAGCATTCAGTACTTC.

This clone has a handful of counts. J is TRBJ2-2 and V is TRBV4-3; tentatively, D is TRBD1 (5 bases). V was shortened by 1 base and J by 6 bases, with 9 bases between the two germline ends. This CDR3 is 14 amino acids long. Germline CDR1 reads LGHNA; CDR2 reads YSLEER. CDR3 sequence (DNA): TGCGCCAGCAGCCAAGGAGTGGGGCCCGGGGAGCTGTTTTTT. This encodes CASSQGVGPGELFF.

The chain recombines TRBV6-1 with TRBJ2-5; D gene ambiguous. V dropped 5 bases and J dropped 4 bases, with 11 bases sitting between them. This CDR3 comprises 13 residues. CDR1 and CDR2 (germline): MNHNS, SASEGT. The CDR3 region is CASSIRRGETQYF. The CDR3 DNA reads TGTGCCAGCAGTATTAGAAGAGGAGAGACCCAGTACTTC.

This clone has more than one count but fewer than ten. V gene TRBV19 combines with J gene TRBJ1-5, with a tentative D call TRBD1 (6 bases). With 6 bases removed from V and 4 bases from J, the gap between germline ends came to 19 bases. This CDR3 has 16 residues. CDR1 and CDR2 (germline): LNHDA, SQIVND (reference sequence). The DNA of the CDR3 is TGTGCCAGTAGCTATAGGGCGGCACAGGGTAATCAGCCCCAGCATTTT. It specifies CASSYRAAQGNQPQHF. Based on the CDR3 plus reference TRBV19 and TRBJ1-5, the full variable domain is DGGITQSPKYLFRKEGQNVTLSCEQNLNHDAMYWYRQDPGQGLRLIYYSQIVNDFQKGDIAEGYSVSREKKESFPLTVTSAQKNPTAFYLCASSYRAAQGNQPQHFGDGTRLSIL.

This clone has more than one count but fewer than ten. The chain links TRBV6-5 to TRBJ2-1; TRBD2 matches at 9 bases. The length of the CDR3 is 15 residues. V dropped 5 bases and J dropped 9; count of bases not matched to a gene: 11. Germline V gene lookup returns CDR1 MNHEY and CDR2 SVGAGI. The CDR3 reads CASSSGGGAGIEQFF. As DNA, the CDR3 is TGTGCCAGCAGTAGCGGCGGGGGGGCCGGGATTGAGCAGTTCTTC.

This chain links TRBV5-1 with TRBJ2-3; TRBD2 might be the D (6 bases). This CDR3 has 15 residues. The V end lost 0 bases, the J end lost 2 bases, and 10 bases lay between the germline ends. The germline CDR1 and CDR2 sequences are SGHRS and YFSETQ. CDR3 residues: CASSLGDFFTDTQYF. DNA of the CDR3: TGCGCCAGCAGCTTGGGGGACTTCTTCACAGATACGCAGTATTTT. Looking up the rest from reference TRBV5-1 and TRBJ2-3 gives the full variable domain: KAGVTQTPRYLIKTRGQQVTLSCSPISGHRSVSWYQQTPGQGLQFLFEYFSETQRNKGNFPGRFSGRQFSNSRSEMNVSTLELGDSALYLCASSLGDFFTDTQYFGPGTRLTVL.

This clone was seen only a few times. The chain's CDR3 is CASSLEGQGFGGSPLHF. CDR3 nucleotide sequence: TGCGCCAGCAGCTTGGAGGGACAGGGCTTCGGGGGTTCACCCCTCCACTTT. The rearrangement links TRBV5-1 to TRBJ1-6, with 9 bases matching TRBD1. The germline gives CDR1 SGHRS, CDR2 YFSETQ. CDR3 size: 17 residues. V was pared by 0 bases and J by 9 bases, with 10 bases of the junction left unmatched.

The CDR3 reads CASGLPRLAGGYNEQFF. Written as DNA, the CDR3 is TGTGCTAGTGGTTTGCCGCGACTAGCGGGGGGCTACAATGAGCAGTTCTTC. V and J are TRBV12-5 and TRBJ2-1, with TRBD2 matching 13 bases. Germline V gene sequence: CDR1 LGHNT, CDR2 FRNRAP. CDR3 length equals 17 residues. Trimming took 2 bases from V and 3 from J; bases not matched to a gene: 4.

This clone was recorded a few times. This chain uses TRBV7-8 with TRBJ2-5; D may be TRBD2 (5 bases). Deletions cut 5 bases from V and 9 bases from J, with 10 bases between. The V gene's germline CDR1 is SGHVS and CDR2 FQNEAQ. The length of the CDR3 is 11 residues. CDR3 loop: CASSPAEAQYF. The CDR3 coding sequence is TGTGCCAGCAGCCCGGCGGAGGCCCAGTACTTC.

There are a few counts of this clone. V usage is TRBV29-1 and J usage is TRBJ1-4; D perhaps matches TRBD1 (6 bases). Trimming took 3 bases from V and 2 from J, leaving 10 bases between them. The CDR3 has 14 residues. Germline V lookup: CDR1 SQVTM, CDR2 ANQGSEA. DNA for the CDR3: TGCAGCGTTGATCCGACAGGTACTAATGAAAAACTGTTTTTT. Its protein product is CSVDPTGTNEKLFF.